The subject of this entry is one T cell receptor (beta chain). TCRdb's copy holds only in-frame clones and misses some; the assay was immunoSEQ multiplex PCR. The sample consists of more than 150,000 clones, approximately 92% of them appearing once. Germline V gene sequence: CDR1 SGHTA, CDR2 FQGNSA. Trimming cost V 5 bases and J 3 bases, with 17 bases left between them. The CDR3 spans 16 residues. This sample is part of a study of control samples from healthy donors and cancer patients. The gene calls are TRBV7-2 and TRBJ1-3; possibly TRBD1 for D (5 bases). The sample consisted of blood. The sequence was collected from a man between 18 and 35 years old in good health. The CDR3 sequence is CASSPQRTGVGNTIYF. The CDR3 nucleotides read TGTGCCAGCAGCCCCCAACGGACGGGGGTTGGAAACACCATATATTTT.